This T cell receptor (beta chain) originates from a study of tumor-infiltrating lymphocytes in primary liver carcinoma. Both blood RNA, taken from unsorted whole blood, and germline DNA were extracted. Patients in the cohort were treatment-naive and living with chronic HBV infection. Priming with a constant-region primer yielded TCR beta cDNA from about 510 ng total RNA. For TCR beta, libraries were produced by three nested multiplex PCR rounds using slightly modified ARM-PCR. Forward primers for TRBV1-TRBV30 and a C-beta reverse primer served the first two PCR rounds, at about 10 cycles each. From the multiplex PCR reads, TCRdb called clonotypes with MiXCR, one entry per CDR3 protein. The sample has about 350,000 distinct CDR3 sequences; around 60% are singletons. The CDR3 runs 11 residues. Germline CDR1 reads SQVTM; CDR2 reads ANQGSEA. This clonotype appeared once. The junction does not match germline at one end; this may be a read error.

Sequencing was performed on peripheral blood. The V call is TRBV29-1, the J call TRBJ2-7; 7 nucleotides match TRBD1. The TCR sequence derives from a man in his forties or fifties with primary liver carcinoma and hepatitis B virus infection. CDR3 sequence (DNA): TGCAGCGTAAGGGGGCATTTAGAGCTGTACTTC. As protein: CSVRGHLELYF.